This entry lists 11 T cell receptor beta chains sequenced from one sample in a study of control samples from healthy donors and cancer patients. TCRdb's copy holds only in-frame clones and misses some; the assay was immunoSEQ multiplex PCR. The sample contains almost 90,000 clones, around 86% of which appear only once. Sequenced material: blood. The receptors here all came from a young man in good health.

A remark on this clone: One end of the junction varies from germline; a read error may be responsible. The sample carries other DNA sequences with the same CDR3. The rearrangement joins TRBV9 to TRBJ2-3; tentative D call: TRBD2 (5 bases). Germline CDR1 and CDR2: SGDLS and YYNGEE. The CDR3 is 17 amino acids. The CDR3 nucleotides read TGTGCCAGCAGCCCCTACTTGTATAGCGACTTCACAGATACGCAATATTTT. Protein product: CASSPYLYSDFTDTQYF.

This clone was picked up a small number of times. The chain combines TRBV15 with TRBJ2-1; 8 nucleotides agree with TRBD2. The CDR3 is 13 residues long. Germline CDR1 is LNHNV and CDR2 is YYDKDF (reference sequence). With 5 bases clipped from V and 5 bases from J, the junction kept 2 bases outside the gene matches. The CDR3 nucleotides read TGTGCCACCAGCCGGGGGGGTCACAATGAGCAGTTCTTC. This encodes CATSRGGHNEQFF. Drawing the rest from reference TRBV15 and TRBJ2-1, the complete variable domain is DAMVIQNPRYQVTQFGKPVTLSCSQTLNHNVMYWYQQKSSQAPKLLFHYYDKDFNNEADTPDNFQSRRPNTSFCFLDIRSPGLGDTAMYLCATSRGGHNEQFFGPGTRLTVL.

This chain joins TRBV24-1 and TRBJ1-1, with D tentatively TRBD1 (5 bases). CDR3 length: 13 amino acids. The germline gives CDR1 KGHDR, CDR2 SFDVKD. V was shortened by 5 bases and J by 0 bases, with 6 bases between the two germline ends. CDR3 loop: CATSAGLNTEAFF. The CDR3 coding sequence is TGTGCCACCAGTGCAGGGTTGAACACTGAAGCTTTCTTT.

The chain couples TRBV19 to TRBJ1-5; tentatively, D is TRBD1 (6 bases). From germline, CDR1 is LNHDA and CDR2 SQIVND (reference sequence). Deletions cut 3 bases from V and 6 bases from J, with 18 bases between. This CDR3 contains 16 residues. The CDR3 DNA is TGTGCCAGTAGTATTAGGGACACGGGAAGAGGTCAGCCCCAGCATTTT. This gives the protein CASSIRDTGRGQPQHF.

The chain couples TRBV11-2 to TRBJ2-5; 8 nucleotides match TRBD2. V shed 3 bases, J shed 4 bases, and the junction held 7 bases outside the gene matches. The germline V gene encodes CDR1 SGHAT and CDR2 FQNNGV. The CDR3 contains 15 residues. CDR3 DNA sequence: TGTGCCAGCAGCTTCACGGGGGGGAGGGCAGAGACCCAGTACTTC. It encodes CASSFTGGRAETQYF.

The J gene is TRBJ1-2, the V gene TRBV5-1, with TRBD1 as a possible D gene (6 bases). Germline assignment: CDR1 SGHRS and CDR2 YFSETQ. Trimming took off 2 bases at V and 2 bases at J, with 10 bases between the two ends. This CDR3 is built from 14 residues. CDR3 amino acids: CASSFKGQNYGYTF. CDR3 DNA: TGCGCCAGCAGCTTTAAAGGACAGAACTATGGCTACACCTTC.

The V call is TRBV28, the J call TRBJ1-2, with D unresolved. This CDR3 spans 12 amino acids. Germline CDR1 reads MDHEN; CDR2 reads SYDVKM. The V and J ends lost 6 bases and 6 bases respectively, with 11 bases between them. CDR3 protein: CASSTHLDGYTF. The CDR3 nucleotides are TGTGCCAGCAGCACACATTTGGATGGCTACACCTTC.

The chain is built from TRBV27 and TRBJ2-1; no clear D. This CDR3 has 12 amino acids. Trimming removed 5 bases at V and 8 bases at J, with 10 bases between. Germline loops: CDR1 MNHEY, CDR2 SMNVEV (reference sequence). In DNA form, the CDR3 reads TGTGCCAGCAGTAAGGGTGGGGATGAGCAGTTCTTC. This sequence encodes CASSKGGDEQFF.

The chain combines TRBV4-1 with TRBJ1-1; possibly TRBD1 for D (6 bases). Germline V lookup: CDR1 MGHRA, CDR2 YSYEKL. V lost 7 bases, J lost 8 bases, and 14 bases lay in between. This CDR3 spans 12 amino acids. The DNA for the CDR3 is TGCGCCAGCACCGGAGCCGGACAGGAAGCTTTCTTT. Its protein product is CASTGAGQEAFF.

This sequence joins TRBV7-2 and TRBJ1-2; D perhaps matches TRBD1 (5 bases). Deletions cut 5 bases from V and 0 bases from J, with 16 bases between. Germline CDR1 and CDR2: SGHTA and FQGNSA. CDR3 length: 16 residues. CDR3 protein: CASSPREGLANYGYTF. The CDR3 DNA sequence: TGTGCCAGCAGCCCAAGGGAGGGGCTAGCTAACTATGGCTACACCTTC.

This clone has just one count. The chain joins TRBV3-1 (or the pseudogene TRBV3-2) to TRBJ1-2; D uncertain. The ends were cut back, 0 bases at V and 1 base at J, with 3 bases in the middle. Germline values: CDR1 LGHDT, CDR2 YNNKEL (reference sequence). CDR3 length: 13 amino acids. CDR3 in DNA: TGTGCCAGCAGCCAAGAGGATAACTATGGCTACACCTTC. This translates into CASSQEDNYGYTF.